Below, 4 T cell receptor beta chains from the same sample are listed, as sequenced in a study of blood T cell repertoires in COVID-19. Generated by immunoSEQ multiplex PCR, the TCRdb table keeps only in-frame clones and is missing some. The sample has about 380,000 clones; over 65% are singletons. The sequenced material came from peripheral blood. These receptors originate from a human donor with acute or convalescent COVID-19. The donor label of this sample is uncertain.

This clone was recorded a few times. The chain couples TRBV5-1 to TRBJ2-1, with a tentative D call TRBD2 (7 bases). Germline V gene lookup returns CDR1 SGHRS and CDR2 YFSETQ. V dropped 2 bases and J dropped 5 bases, with 11 bases sitting between them. This CDR3 contains 14 residues. In nucleotides, the CDR3 is TGCGCCAGCAGCTTAGGGGGGGCCCACAATGAGCAGTTCTTC. This codes for CASSLGGAHNEQFF.

The rearrangement links TRBV15 to TRBJ1-2; TRBD1 is a possible D gene (5 bases). The CDR3 has 18 amino acids. The V end lost 0 bases, the J end lost 6 bases, and 23 bases lay between the germline ends. CDR1 is LNHNV, CDR2 YYDKDF, per germline (reference sequence). DNA of the CDR3: TGTGCCACCAGCAGAGATCTTATTTCCGGACAACTCCTCCATGGCTACACCTTC. It yields the protein CATSRDLISGQLLHGYTF.

The V gene is TRBV5-4, the J gene TRBJ2-7, with TRBD2 as a possible D gene (6 bases). V gave up 5 bases and J gave up 6 bases, with 21 bases separating them. CDR3 size: 15 residues. Germline V gene data show CDR1 as SGHNT and CDR2 as YYREEE (reference sequence). The CDR3 DNA reads as TGTGCCAGCAGGGATCCCGATAGGAGGGTTAGCGAGCAGTACTTC. Protein product: CASRDPDRRVSEQYF. Full variable domain (outside the CDR3, taken from reference TRBV5-4 and TRBJ2-7): ETGVTQSPTHLIKTRGQQVTLRCSSQSGHNTVSWYQQALGQGPQFIFQYYREEENGRGNFPPRFSGLQFPNYSSELNVNALELDDSALYLCASRDPDRRVSEQYFGPGTRLTVT.

Only one count was recorded for this clone. The genes are TRBV7-2 and TRBJ1-2; 12 bases line up with TRBD1. Germline loops: CDR1 SGHTA, CDR2 FQGNSA. This CDR3 comprises 17 residues. Trimming at V came to 5 bases and at J to 3 bases, leaving 10 bases not matched to a gene. CDR3 nucleotide sequence: TGTGCCAGCAGCCCAGACGGGACAGGGGGCTTTTACTATGGCTACACCTTC. Translating it yields CASSPDGTGGFYYGYTF.